The 12 T cell receptor beta chains given below trace back to one sample, sequenced in a study of CD8 T cells in Susac syndrome. An input of roughly 0.5 to 1 ug of RNA was subjected to reverse transcription using random hexamers. TCRdb independently ran MiXCR on the immunoSEQ multiplex PCR reads; one entry per CDR3 protein. The table records under 350,000 distinct CDR3 sequences, 92% of them present only once. Sample: CD4+ T cells from PBMCs. The origin of the receptors is a human donor with multiple sclerosis.

The rearrangement uses TRBV7-3 and TRBJ1-2, with 8 bases identical to TRBD1. V dropped 5 bases and J dropped 4; count of bases not matched to a gene: 12. Germline lookup yields CDR1 SGHTA and CDR2 FQGTGA. The CDR3 loop spans 16 amino acids. CDR3 in DNA: TGTGCCAGCAGCGCCCAGGGGGCGTCGGATCTCTATGGCTACACCTTC. It codes for CASSAQGASDLYGYTF.

This chain joins TRBV6-5 and TRBJ1-6, with 8 bases fitting TRBD1. The CDR3 runs 15 residues. Trimming at V came to 2 bases and at J to 8 bases, leaving 5 bases not matched to a gene. Germline CDR1 MNHEY, CDR2 SVGAGI. The CDR3 region is CASSYGQGGDSPLHF. The CDR3 DNA is TGTGCCAGCAGTTACGGACAGGGTGGCGATTCACCCCTCCACTTT.

The genes are TRBV5-4 and TRBJ2-7; TRBD2 matches at 11 bases. Germline V CDR1 and CDR2: SGHNT, YYREEE (reference sequence). Trimming took 2 bases from V and 3 from J; bases not matched to a gene: 13. The CDR3 spans 18 residues. This CDR3 is CASSLPTSGALGRYEQYF. CDR3 DNA sequence: TGTGCCAGCAGCTTACCGACTAGCGGGGCCTTAGGCCGCTACGAGCAGTACTTC.

This chain uses TRBV7-9 with TRBJ2-1; 16 nucleotides line up with TRBD2. Germline values: CDR1 SEHNR, CDR2 FQNEAQ (reference sequence). The ends lost 4 bases at V and 7 bases at J; junction bases unmatched: 13. The CDR3 covers 19 residues. DNA for the CDR3: TGTGCCAGCAGCTCTCGTCCGGTCTGGGGACTAGCGGGAGGGAATGAGCAGTTCTTC. This sequence encodes CASSSRPVWGLAGGNEQFF.

This chain joins TRBV6-6 and TRBJ2-6; D is unclear. The CDR3 length is 14 residues. Trimming stripped 4 bases from V and 2 bases from J, with 6 bases between. Per the germline V gene, CDR1 is MNHNY and CDR2 is SVGAGI (reference sequence). CDR3 region: CASSSAAGANVLTF. The CDR3 DNA sequence: TGTGCCAGCAGTTCAGCTGCTGGGGCCAACGTCCTGACTTTC.

This chain connects TRBV6-1 to TRBJ1-2; D may be TRBD1 (6 bases). Per the germline V gene, CDR1 is MNHNS and CDR2 is SASEGT. The CDR3 loop spans 15 amino acids. V was trimmed by 7 bases and J by 3 bases, leaving 18 bases between them. The DNA for the CDR3 is TGTGCCAGCATCCCCCTCCGGGGACATCACTATGGCTACACCTTC. This codes for CASIPLRGHHYGYTF.

This chain connects TRBV19 to TRBJ1-2, with 7 bases that match TRBD1. This CDR3 contains 13 residues. The ends lost 6 bases at V and 3 bases at J; junction bases unmatched: 4. Germline CDR1 is LNHDA and CDR2 is SQIVND (reference sequence). CDR3 bases: TGTGCCAGTAGCCACGACAGGGACTATGGCTACACCTTC. It yields the protein CASSHDRDYGYTF.

The gene calls are TRBV12-3 or TRBV12-4 and TRBJ1-1; D is undetermined. This CDR3 has 12 residues. V lost 4 bases to trimming and J lost 9 bases, with 12 bases between them. The CDR3 coding sequence is TGTGCCAGCAGTTGGGTGGGAGATAAAGCTTTCTTT. The encoded protein is CASSWVGDKAFF.

The genes are TRBV20-1 and TRBJ2-3, with D uncertain. The germline CDR1 and CDR2 sequences are DFQATT and SNEGSKA (reference sequence). The CDR3 runs 18 residues. Trimming left V 2 bases short and J 6 bases short, with 27 bases between. CDR3 in amino acids: CSARKLGGLRLGGDTQYF. CDR3 in DNA: TGCAGTGCTAGAAAGCTTGGCGGATTACGTTTGGGCGGTGATACGCAGTATTTT.

This clonotype has only a few counts. V usage is TRBV15 and J usage is TRBJ2-7; unclear D gene. Germline assignment: CDR1 LNHNV and CDR2 YYDKDF (reference sequence). This CDR3 region has 13 residues. The germline V and J ends were trimmed by 2 bases and 2 bases, with 7 bases remaining between them. CDR3 sequence reads: CATSRPPTYEQYF. CDR3 in DNA: TGTGCCACCAGCAGACCACCAACCTACGAGCAGTACTTC. The variable domain in full, with the rest retrieved from reference TRBV15 and TRBJ2-7, is DAMVIQNPRYQVTQFGKPVTLSCSQTLNHNVMYWYQQKSSQAPKLLFHYYDKDFNNEADTPDNFQSRRPNTSFCFLDIRSPGLGDTAMYLCATSRPPTYEQYFGPGTRLTVT.

V gene TRBV19 combines with J gene TRBJ2-7; 8 nucleotides line up with TRBD2. V gave up 1 base and J gave up 3 bases; unmatched junction bases: 8. The CDR3 totals 16 residues. Germline-derived CDR1 and CDR2 are LNHDA and SQIVND (reference sequence). CDR3 in DNA: TGTGCCAGTAGTATAGTAGAGGCTAGCGGGCGCTACGAGCAGTACTTC. It codes for CASSIVEASGRYEQYF.

Comments on this clonotype: Here the CDR3 omits its conserved ending phenylalanine or tryptophan, so a read error is the likely source. The rearrangement joins TRBV30 to TRBJ1-2; D is unclear. Germline lookup yields CDR1 GTSNPN and CDR2 SVGIG (reference sequence). V was shortened by 3 bases and J by 3 bases, with 11 bases between the two germline ends. The CDR3 is 13 amino acids. CDR3 in DNA: TGTGCCTGGAGGGACCGACGGTACTATGGCTACACCCTC. This gives the protein CAWRDRRYYGYTL.